This entry lists 20 T cell receptor beta chains sequenced from one sample in a study of Graves' ophthalmopathy and Graves' hyperthyroidism. Researchers took RNA transcripts and amplified TCR beta CDR3 regions from them. HTBI primers served in a first-round RT-PCR, which a second-round multiplex PCR followed. TCRdb re-derived calls from the multiplex PCR reads in MiXCR, one entry per CDR3 protein. The repertoire holds roughly 400,000 distinct CDR3 sequences, with 17% as singletons. Input material: peripheral blood. These receptors were obtained from an adult woman with stable Graves' hyperthyroidism.

This clonotype was counted at least ten times. The chain uses TRBV20-1 and TRBJ1-6, with D perhaps matching TRBD1 (5 bases). The CDR3 totals 14 residues. Trimming took 0 bases from V and 10 from J, leaving 13 bases between them. The V gene's germline CDR1 is DFQATT and CDR2 SNEGSKA (reference sequence). CDR3 sequence (DNA): TGCAGTGCTAGAGAACCAGGGAGGGACTCACCCCTCCACTTT. Protein sequence: CSAREPGRDSPLHF.

This clonotype was observed a few times. This sequence joins TRBV7-3 and TRBJ2-2, with D possibly being TRBD2 (6 bases). This CDR3 contains 14 residues. CDR1 and CDR2 from the germline V gene are SGHTA and FQGTGA. Trimming shortened V by 1 base and J by 4 bases, and 7 bases separated the two germline ends. CDR3 sequence: CASSLNGGTGELFF. CDR3 nucleotides: TGTGCCAGCAGCTTAAACGGGGGCACCGGGGAGCTGTTTTTT. The whole variable domain, filled in from reference TRBV7-3 and TRBJ2-2, reads GAGVSQTPSNKVTEKGKYVELRCDPISGHTALYWYRQSLGQGPEFLIYFQGTGAADDSGLPNDRFFAVRPEGSVSTLKIQRTERGDSAVYLCASSLNGGTGELFFGEGSRLTVL.

The sample holds many counts of this clonotype. This chain connects TRBV6-1 to TRBJ2-2, with 9 bases that match TRBD1. Germline V gene lookup returns CDR1 MNHNS and CDR2 SASEGT. With V trimmed by 1 base and J by 4 bases, 1 base remained unmatched. The CDR3 is made up of 15 amino acids. The CDR3 DNA reads TGTGCCAGCAGTGAAGACAGGGGGCTCACCGGGGAGCTGTTTTTT. It translates to CASSEDRGLTGELFF.

This clonotype showed up many times. This rearrangement joins TRBV27 to TRBJ2-7, with D possibly matching TRBD2 (5 bases). CDR3 size: 15 residues. V gave up 2 bases and J gave up 3 bases, with 14 bases separating them. Germline CDR1 MNHEY, CDR2 SMNVEV (reference sequence). CDR3 nucleotides: TGTGCCAGCAGTTTAGCGCCCCAACTAGTCTACGAGCAGTACTTC. As protein: CASSLAPQLVYEQYF.

This clonotype was observed many times. The chain combines TRBV12-3 or TRBV12-4 with TRBJ2-7, with 14 bases fitting TRBD2. The CDR3 contains 18 residues. The J segment lost 3 bases and the V segment lost 0 bases, leaving 7 bases of the junction unmatched. The DNA for the CDR3 is TGTGCCAGCAGTTTAGCGCTCCCGACTAGCGGGAGGGGCTACGAGCAGTACTTC. Its translation is CASSLALPTSGRGYEQYF.

At least ten counts were recorded for this clonotype. The genes are TRBV2 and TRBJ2-5, with D tentatively TRBD2 (6 bases). The CDR3 is made up of 10 amino acids. In germline, CDR1 is SNHLY, CDR2 FYNNEI. V was shortened by 8 bases and J by 5 bases, with 6 bases between the two germline ends. As DNA, the CDR3 is TGTGCCAGCGGAGGGGAGACCCAGTACTTC. Protein product: CASGGETQYF.

V is TRBV29-1 and J is TRBJ2-2, with 11 bases identical to TRBD2. V trimming: 7 bases; J trimming: 1 base; junction bases outside the gene matches: 5. The CDR3 length is 15 residues. Germline V gene data show CDR1 as SQVTM and CDR2 as ANQGSEA. The chain's CDR3 is CSAAGTSGNTGELFF. The CDR3 nucleotides read TGCAGCGCCGCCGGGACTAGCGGGAACACCGGGGAGCTGTTTTTT.

At least ten counts were recorded for this clonotype. This chain connects TRBV28 to TRBJ2-7; D remains unclear. V dropped 5 bases and J dropped 6 bases, with 14 bases sitting between them. The CDR3 covers 13 residues. Germline lookup yields CDR1 MDHEN and CDR2 SYDVKM. CDR3: CASSKWPLSEQYF. CDR3 nucleotides: TGTGCCAGCAGTAAGTGGCCTCTGAGCGAGCAGTACTTC. Based on the CDR3 plus reference TRBV28 and TRBJ2-7, the full variable domain is DVKVTQSSRYLVKRTGEKVFLECVQDMDHENMFWYRQDPGLGLRLIYFSYDVKMKEKGDIPEGYSVSREKKERFSLILESASTNQTSMYLCASSKWPLSEQYFGPGTRLTVT.

This clonotype was seen ten or more times. The gene calls are TRBV6-1 and TRBJ2-5; D may be TRBD1 (5 bases). Trimming removed 5 bases from V and 0 bases from J, with 10 bases in between. Germline lookup yields CDR1 MNHNS and CDR2 SASEGT. This CDR3 is 14 amino acids long. CDR3 loop: CASSKTVYQETQYF. CDR3 coding DNA: TGTGCCAGCAGTAAGACAGTGTACCAAGAGACCCAGTACTTC.

This clonotype was counted at least ten times. In DNA, the CDR3 is TGTGCCAGCAGCCTGTACAGGGGGCGCGACCCCTATGGCTACACCTTC. This gives the protein CASSLYRGRDPYGYTF. The chain links TRBV14 to TRBJ1-2, with 9 bases that match TRBD1. CDR3 length: 16 amino acids. Germline-derived CDR1 and CDR2 are SGHDN and FVKESK. Trimming removed 4 bases from V and 4 bases from J; junction bases left unmatched: 10.

This rearrangement joins TRBV20-1 to TRBJ1-1; TRBD1 might be the D (5 bases). This CDR3 comprises 14 residues. V lost 5 bases, J lost 2 bases, and 15 bases lay in between. CDR1 DFQATT and CDR2 SNEGSKA come from the germline V gene (reference sequence). As DNA, the CDR3 is TGCAGTGCTCCCCGTTTGGGGGTCAACACTGAAGCTTTCTTT. The encoded protein is CSAPRLGVNTEAFF.

This sequence joins TRBV12-3 or TRBV12-4 and TRBJ1-5, with TRBD1 matching 7 bases. The CDR3 has 16 residues. V shed 8 bases, J shed 5 bases, and the junction held 15 bases outside the gene matches. The chain's CDR3 is CASRLGDSSPYQPQHF. Written as DNA, the CDR3 is TGTGCCAGCCGGCTGGGGGACAGTTCCCCGTATCAGCCCCAGCATTTT.

This clonotype was observed many times. A read error may be the cause here, since a much bigger clone is one base away. The V gene is TRBV6-5, the J gene TRBJ1-5; TRBD1 matches at 8 bases. The CDR3 length is 15 residues. Germline loops: CDR1 MNHEY, CDR2 SVGAGI. The J segment lost 6 bases and the V segment lost 4 bases, leaving 8 bases of the junction unmatched. The CDR3 sequence: CASSSTDRAGQPQHF. The DNA for the CDR3 is TGTGCCAGCAGTTCCACGGACAGGGCGGGTCAGCCCCAGCATTTT.

The V and J genes are TRBV6-5 and TRBJ1-1; the D is unclear. The CDR3 extends over 14 amino acids. Germline values: CDR1 MNHEY, CDR2 SVGAGI. The V end lost 5 bases, the J end lost 5 bases, and 15 bases lay between the germline ends. The CDR3 reads CASSPSARRTEAFF. The DNA for the CDR3 is TGTGCCAGCAGTCCCTCGGCAAGAAGGACTGAAGCTTTCTTT.

This clonotype was counted ten times or more. The chain employs TRBV19 and TRBJ2-2; D perhaps matches TRBD1 (5 bases). V was trimmed by 7 bases and J by 2 bases, leaving 14 bases between them. The CDR3 consists of 15 residues. Germline CDR1 and CDR2: LNHDA and SQIVND (reference sequence). CDR3 amino acids: CASKADRSNTGELFF. The CDR3 DNA reads as TGTGCCAGTAAGGCCGACAGATCAAACACCGGGGAGCTGTTTTTT.

This clonotype was observed many times. The rearrangement joins TRBV7-2 to TRBJ2-7, with D maybe TRBD1 (6 bases). Germline CDR1 SGHTA, CDR2 FQGNSA. V was cut by 8 bases and J by 3 bases, with 11 bases left in between. This CDR3 contains 12 residues. The CDR3 DNA sequence: TGTGCCAGCCACGGACAGAACTACGAGCAGTACTTC. Encoded protein: CASHGQNYEQYF.

Comments on this clonotype: A clone one base away is much larger, so this may be a read error. This chain connects TRBV24-1 to TRBJ2-7, with D unclear. CDR3 length: 14 amino acids. In germline, CDR1 is KGHDR, CDR2 SFDVKD. CDR3 in DNA: TGTGCCTCCAGTGATGGTCGGCAGTCCTACGAGCAGTACTTC. Encoded protein: CASSDGRQSYEQYF.

This clonotype was seen ten or more times. The rearrangement joins TRBV5-5 to TRBJ2-7, with TRBD2 matching 9 bases. After removal of 1 base from V and 4 bases from J, the junction contained 3 bases not matched to a gene. CDR1 SGHKS and CDR2 YYEKEE come from the germline V gene (reference sequence). The CDR3 is 14 amino acids. The CDR3 region has the DNA TGTGCCAGCAGCTTGAAGACTAGCGGTTACGAGCAGTACTTC. It codes for CASSLKTSGYEQYF.

This clonotype was found many times. The CDR3 loop is CASSSGENQPQHF. CDR3 nucleotide sequence: TGTGCCAGCAGTTCAGGGGAAAATCAGCCCCAGCATTTT. V usage is TRBV12-3 or TRBV12-4 and J usage is TRBJ1-5; possibly TRBD1 for D (6 bases). V lost 4 bases, J lost 4 bases, and 8 bases lay in between. The CDR3 is 13 amino acids.

This clonotype occurred many times. The J gene is TRBJ2-4, the V gene TRBV12-3 or TRBV12-4, with D perhaps assigned TRBD1 or TRBD2 (5 bases each). The length of the CDR3 is 14 residues. V shed 8 bases and J shed 9 bases, with 20 bases lying between them. CDR3 nucleotides: TGTGCCAGCCCAAAGAGGGGAAAGGGTAGCATTCAGTACTTC. This translates into CASPKRGKGSIQYF.